What follows describes a single T cell receptor beta chain. Germline V gene data show CDR1 as MNHEY and CDR2 as SVGEGT. J lost 0 bases, V lost 2 bases, and 9 bases had no gene match. This CDR3 spans 21 amino acids. In the original processing: Cell counts per sample came from amplifying reference gene primers. The method was immunoSEQ multiplex PCR; TCRdb's version includes in-frame clones alone and lacks a portion of them. V, J and clone size were drawn from that table, and D and trimming were deduced from the DNA. The table lists over 150,000 clones, approximately 91% of them singletons, with 15% to 20% in the top ten. These data originate in a study of blood T cell repertoires in COVID-19. Study overall: Collection of acute and convalescent COVID-19 samples took place in the United States, Italy and Spain. Sources were T cells, B-cell-depleted T cells, or PBMCs; the material itself was cDNA or gDNA.

The Seattle patients, enrolled during active infection, were followed longitudinally. The origin of this receptor is a man aged 50 to 60 with COVID-19, enrolled during active disease. Sequenced: peripheral blood. The rearrangement links TRBV6-2 or TRBV6-3 to TRBJ2-6, with TRBD2 matching over 14 bases. The CDR3 reads CASSYIGLAGGYSSGANVLTF. The CDR3, as DNA: TGTGCCAGCAGTTACATCGGACTAGCGGGGGGCTATAGCTCTGGGGCCAACGTCCTGACTTTC.